This TCR beta chain was sequenced in a study of blood T cell repertoires in COVID-19. As for the study in general: The United States, Italy and Spain provided the acute and convalescent COVID-19 samples. PBMCs, B-cell-depleted T cells, or T cells were the source of the cDNA or gDNA that made up the material.

Germline V CDR1 and CDR2: SEHNR, FQNEAQ (reference sequence). The CDR3 covers 18 residues. V dropped 7 bases and J dropped 1 base, with 22 bases sitting between them. This clone was seen once. Per the study methods: Estimated nucleated cell counts came from reference gene primer amplification. Data came from immunoSEQ multiplex PCR; TCRdb stores just in-frame clones and leaves some out. V and J calls and clone size are as listed in that table; D and trimming were resolved from the DNA. The sample includes around 140,000 clones, about 77% of them seen just once. The genes are TRBV7-9 and TRBJ2-2; D unclear. Sample: peripheral blood. The sequence derives from a woman in her 50s with active or convalescent COVID-19. In DNA form, the CDR3 reads TGTGCCAGCATCAACCCCCAAGGTCGAGGCGGGAACACCGGGGAGCTGTTTTTT. It is translated as CASINPQGRGGNTGELFF.